This entry lists 25 T cell receptor beta chains sequenced from one sample in a study of blood T cell repertoires in COVID-19. Method: immunoSEQ multiplex PCR; TCRdb's copy keeps in-frame clones and lacks some. The sample lists hundreds of thousands of clones; around nine tenths were seen once. Sequencing input: peripheral blood. The receptor set was obtained from a man aged 60 to 75 who had recovered from COVID-19.

The V and J genes are TRBV5-4 and TRBJ2-5; D may be TRBD2 (5 bases). V was shortened by 0 bases and J by 2 bases, with 11 bases between the two germline ends. CDR1 and CDR2 (germline): SGHNT, YYREEE (reference sequence). This CDR3 has 15 residues. The CDR3 DNA sequence: TGTGCCAGCAGCTTGGGAACGGGGTCACAAGAGACCCAGTACTTC. It translates to CASSLGTGSQETQYF.

V is TRBV19 and J is TRBJ2-1; 8 nucleotides agree with TRBD2. With V trimmed by 7 bases and J by 6 bases, 11 bases remained unmatched. CDR3 length: 15 residues. Germline V gives CDR1 LNHDA, CDR2 SQIVND (reference sequence). CDR3 DNA: TGTGCCAGTAAACCTTCAAGCGGGAGAAGCAATGAGCAGTTCTTC. As protein: CASKPSSGRSNEQFF. Based on the CDR3 plus reference TRBV19 and TRBJ2-1, the full variable domain is DGGITQSPKYLFRKEGQNVTLSCEQNLNHDAMYWYRQDPGQGLRLIYYSQIVNDFQKGDIAEGYSVSREKKESFPLTVTSAQKNPTAFYLCASKPSSGRSNEQFFGPGTRLTVL.

This clone turned up a few times. This chain uses TRBV3-1 (or the pseudogene TRBV3-2) with TRBJ1-6; TRBD1 matches at 8 bases. CDR3 length: 16 residues. V dropped 0 bases and J dropped 10; count of bases not matched to a gene: 8. Germline V gene data show CDR1 as LGHDT and CDR2 as YNNKEL (reference sequence). The CDR3 DNA sequence: TGTGCCAGCAGCCAAGATGCGGACAGGGCAAGCTCACCCCTCCACTTT. It translates to CASSQDADRASSPLHF.

This chain links TRBV5-1 with TRBJ2-1; 7 bases map to TRBD2. Germline CDR1 reads SGHRS; CDR2 reads YFSETQ. There are 15 residues in the CDR3. The trim removed 4 bases at V and 4 bases at J, leaving 8 bases unmatched. CDR3 amino acids: CASSPGTNPYNEQFF. Written as DNA, the CDR3 is TGCGCCAGCAGCCCCGGGACTAACCCATACAATGAGCAGTTCTTC.

This chain joins TRBV7-9 and TRBJ1-5; D gene uncertain. The CDR3 consists of 15 residues. The V gene lost 1 base and the J gene lost 4 bases, with 11 bases spanning the gap. Germline CDR1 SEHNR, CDR2 FQNEAQ (reference sequence). CDR3 sequence (DNA): TGTGCCAGCAGCTTAGGGGAACGGGATAATCAGCCCCAGCATTTT. This codes for CASSLGERDNQPQHF.

This clone was seen only once. V usage is TRBV7-2 and J usage is TRBJ1-2; 8 positions agree with TRBD1. V lost 5 bases, J lost 8 bases, and 13 bases stayed unmatched. The germline CDR1 and CDR2 sequences are SGHTA and FQGNSA. The CDR3 spans 15 residues. The CDR3 region is CASSPDWTGPGGYTF. Here the CDR3 DNA reads TGTGCCAGCAGCCCGGACTGGACAGGGCCGGGGGGCTACACCTTC.

The chain recombines TRBV21-1 with TRBJ1-6. TRBV21-1 is termed a pseudogene. The CDR3 is 16 amino acids. The CDR3 nucleotides read TGTGCCAGCAGGCAAGTCCCCAGCGTGTATAATTCACCCCTCCACTTT. This sequence encodes CASRQVPSVYNSPLHF.

The table lists this clone with a count of one. This sequence joins TRBV9 and TRBJ2-7; weak D call: TRBD1 (6 bases). V gave up 0 bases and J gave up 0 bases, with 13 bases separating them. Germline V CDR1 and CDR2: SGDLS, YYNGEE. The CDR3 loop spans 16 amino acids. CDR3: CASSVAEGESSYEQYF. For the CDR3, the DNA is TGTGCCAGCAGCGTAGCTGAGGGGGAAAGCTCCTACGAGCAGTACTTC.

The chain recombines TRBV5-1 with TRBJ2-5; 10 nucleotides agree with TRBD1. CDR3 length equals 15 residues. CDR1 is SGHRS and CDR2 is YFSETQ in the germline V gene. Trimming at V came to 4 bases and at J to 2 bases, leaving 5 bases not matched to a gene. In nucleotides, the CDR3 is TGCGCCAGCAGCCTCCGGACAGGGGGGCAAGAGACCCAGTACTTC. Its protein product is CASSLRTGGQETQYF. Looking up the rest from reference TRBV5-1 and TRBJ2-5 gives the full variable domain: KAGVTQTPRYLIKTRGQQVTLSCSPISGHRSVSWYQQTPGQGLQFLFEYFSETQRNKGNFPGRFSGRQFSNSRSEMNVSTLELGDSALYLCASSLRTGGQETQYFGPGTRLLVL.

This chain connects TRBV7-2 to TRBJ2-7, with 7 bases lining up with TRBD2. V lost 2 bases to trimming and J lost 5 bases; unmatched junction nucleotides: 9. Germline V gives CDR1 SGHTA, CDR2 FQGNSA. The CDR3 spans 15 residues. CDR3 nucleotide sequence: TGTGCCAGCAGCTTATTTGGGGGGGTTTTAAACGAGCAGTACTTC. This sequence encodes CASSLFGGVLNEQYF.

DNA of the CDR3: TGTGCCAGCAGCGTTATGTCCCGGGGGGGACCCTACGAGCAGTACTTC. This gives the protein CASSVMSRGGPYEQYF. The gene calls are TRBV7-9 and TRBJ2-7; TRBD2 matches at 8 bases. The CDR3 extends over 16 amino acids. The V gene's germline CDR1 is SEHNR and CDR2 FQNEAQ (reference sequence). After removal of 5 bases from V and 2 bases from J, the junction contained 11 bases not matched to a gene.

The CDR3 region is CASIGDRGGNQPQHF. CDR3 sequence (DNA): TGTGCCAGCATTGGAGACAGGGGTGGCAATCAGCCCCAGCATTTT. This chain joins TRBV2 and TRBJ1-5, with 8 bases that match TRBD1. V trimming: 7 bases; J trimming: 2 bases; junction bases outside the gene matches: 7. Germline CDR1 and CDR2: SNHLY and FYNNEI. The CDR3 length is 15 residues. The full variable domain, its missing parts supplied by reference TRBV2 and TRBJ1-5, is EPEVTQTPSHQVTQMGQEVILRCVPISNHLYFYWYRQILGQKVEFLVSFYNNEISEKSEIFDDQFSVERPDGSNFTLKIRSTKLEDSAMYFCASIGDRGGNQPQHFGDGTRLSIL.

V gene TRBV7-9 combines with J gene TRBJ2-1, with 8 bases identical to TRBD2. The junction had 9 bases not matched to a gene; V was cut back by 9 bases and J by 5 bases. The germline CDR1 and CDR2 sequences are SEHNR and FQNEAQ (reference sequence). This CDR3 has 14 amino acids. CDR3 sequence: CASDSGGGNNEQFF. CDR3 DNA: TGTGCCAGTGATAGTGGCGGGGGGAACAATGAGCAGTTCTTC.

This chain connects TRBV4-3 to TRBJ2-7; 9 bases fit TRBD1. CDR3 length: 15 residues. The germline V gene has CDR1 LGHNA and CDR2 YSLEER. V gave up 2 bases and J gave up 4 bases; unmatched junction bases: 6. CDR3 sequence reads: CASSQPDRGWYEQYF. In DNA, the CDR3 is TGCGCCAGCAGCCAACCCGACAGGGGGTGGTACGAGCAGTACTTC.

The chain recombines TRBV28 with TRBJ1-5; 8 bases are a match to TRBD1. The CDR3 is made up of 14 amino acids. Germline trimming cut 6 bases from V and 6 bases from J; bases unmatched to any gene: 7. CDR1 is MDHEN and CDR2 is SYDVKM in the germline V gene. The CDR3: CASRSQGARQPQHF. CDR3 nucleotide sequence: TGTGCCAGCAGGTCCCAGGGGGCGCGTCAGCCCCAGCATTTT.

V usage is TRBV6-5 and J usage is TRBJ1-5, with TRBD1 identical over 7 bases. With 6 bases clipped from V and 7 bases from J, the junction kept 9 bases outside the gene matches. This CDR3 spans 14 amino acids. Germline values: CDR1 MNHEY, CDR2 SVGAGI. CDR3 in amino acids: CASSRQGLGQPQHF. The DNA for the CDR3 is TGTGCCAGCAGCCGACAGGGCTTAGGCCAGCCCCAGCATTTT.

This clone was seen a handful of times. The J gene is TRBJ1-3, the V gene TRBV9; TRBD1 agrees at 8 bases. V lost 4 bases and J lost 9; bases outside the gene matches: 3. The length of the CDR3 is 12 residues. Germline CDR1 SGDLS, CDR2 YYNGEE. DNA for the CDR3: TGTGCCAGCAGCACCGGACAGGGCACCATATATTTT. Its translation is CASSTGQGTIYF.

The V call is TRBV11-2, the J call TRBJ1-1, with D hard to call. This CDR3 spans 13 amino acids. V was cut by 0 bases and J by 7 bases, with 9 bases left in between. Germline CDR1 SGHAT, CDR2 FQNNGV. The CDR3 loop reads CASSLDPLLEAFF. CDR3 DNA sequence: TGTGCCAGCAGCTTAGACCCTCTTCTTGAAGCTTTCTTT.

In nucleotides, the CDR3 is TGTGCCAGCAGCGAGGGACAGACCACAGATACGCAGTATTTT. It specifies CASSEGQTTDTQYF. The chain is built from TRBV7-3 and TRBJ2-3, with 7 bases matching TRBD1. The V gene's germline CDR1 is SGHTA and CDR2 FQGTGA. After removal of 5 bases from V and 2 bases from J, the junction contained 4 bases not matched to a gene. The CDR3 is 14 residues long.

V gene TRBV27 combines with J gene TRBJ2-3; TRBD2 matches at 8 bases. CDR1 is MNHEY, CDR2 SMNVEV, per germline (reference sequence). The CDR3 totals 14 residues. With V trimmed by 5 bases and J by 5 bases, 6 bases remained unmatched. The CDR3 coding sequence is TGTGCCAGCAGTGCAGCGGGAGCGGTAGATACGCAGTATTTT. Translating it yields CASSAAGAVDTQYF.

This sequence joins TRBV19 and TRBJ2-5, with 7 positions matching TRBD1. The CDR3 is made up of 13 amino acids. Germline V gene sequence: CDR1 LNHDA, CDR2 SQIVND (reference sequence). The ends lost 5 bases at V and 3 bases at J; junction bases unmatched: 3. The CDR3 bases are TGTGCCAGTAGTTTCGGGACAGAAGAGACCCAGTACTTC. Protein: CASSFGTEETQYF.

The chain has TRBV5-1 and TRBJ1-6, with 8 bases lining up with TRBD1. V trimming: 4 bases; J trimming: 8 bases; junction bases outside the gene matches: 8. Germline CDR1 and CDR2: SGHRS and YFSETQ. This CDR3 has 15 amino acids. The CDR3 coding sequence is TGCGCCAGCAGCCCCCTCGGACAGGGTTATTCACCCCTCCACTTT. Amino acid sequence: CASSPLGQGYSPLHF. The whole variable domain, filled in from reference TRBV5-1 and TRBJ1-6, reads KAGVTQTPRYLIKTRGQQVTLSCSPISGHRSVSWYQQTPGQGLQFLFEYFSETQRNKGNFPGRFSGRQFSNSRSEMNVSTLELGDSALYLCASSPLGQGYSPLHFGNGTRLTVT.

The chain's CDR3 is CASTNPDRLSNQPQHF. CDR3 bases: TGTGCCAGCACCAATCCGGACAGGCTTAGCAATCAGCCCCAGCATTTT. The chain links TRBV28 to TRBJ1-5, with 7 bases identical to TRBD1. The CDR3 length is 16 residues. Germline assignment: CDR1 MDHEN and CDR2 SYDVKM. Losses at the gene ends were 7 bases for V and 0 bases for J; bases not matched to a gene: 9.

V usage is TRBV9 and J usage is TRBJ1-1, with 10 bases matching TRBD1. V was pared by 3 bases and J by 0 bases, with 11 bases of the junction left unmatched. The CDR3 sequence is 18 residues long. CDR1 SGDLS and CDR2 YYNGEE come from the germline V gene. This chain's CDR3 is CASSAGGDRGRLNTEAFF. The CDR3 DNA follows: TGTGCCAGCAGCGCCGGAGGGGACAGGGGAAGACTGAACACTGAAGCTTTCTTT.

The rearrangement uses TRBV30 and TRBJ2-7; D may be TRBD2 (5 bases). The CDR3 totals 14 residues. Germline CDR1 reads GTSNPN; CDR2 reads SVGIG (reference sequence). Trimming took 4 bases from V and 2 from J, leaving 15 bases between them. In DNA, the CDR3 is TGTGCCTGGAAGACTACGGGAAACACCTACGAGCAGTACTTC. Residues: CAWKTTGNTYEQYF.